These T cell receptor beta chains were read from a single sample in a study of blood T cell repertoires in COVID-19. The assay was immunoSEQ multiplex PCR, and TCRdb's table has in-frame clones only and misses some. The top ten clones hold approximately 13% of a sample with about 94,000 clones, about 86% of them seen once. The material sequenced was peripheral blood. These receptors came from a woman aged 60-75 years in a cohort sampled during active or convalescent COVID-19. The CDR3 runs from the conserved cysteine through the conserved F or W. The D gene is left open where the match is weak. The size field is filled for only some rows; it gives once, few, many or a size class.

D gene	clone size	CDR3 length	V gene	J gene	CDR3 DNA	CDR3 protein
TRBD1	once	17	TRBV5-4	TRBJ1-5	TGTGCCAGCAGCTACCGGGACAGGGAAGGAAGCAATCAGCCCCAGCATTTT	CASSYRDREGSNQPQHF
-	-	13	TRBV29-1	TRBJ1-1	TGCAGCGTTGATGGTGGCCGGAACACTGAAGCTTTCTTT	CSVDGGRNTEAFF
TRBD1	-	13	TRBV6-5	TRBJ2-2	TGTGCCAGTAGGACAGGGAACACCGGGGAGCTGTTTTTT	CASRTGNTGELFF
TRBD2	-	16	TRBV6-4	TRBJ2-6	TGTGCCAGCAGTGAGACTAGCGGGAGTGGGGCCAACGTCCTGACTTTC	CASSETSGSGANVLTF
-	-	15	TRBV6-1	TRBJ2-7	TGTGCCAGCAGTGAGGGACCGGGACTCCGAGACGAGCAGTACTTC	CASSEGPGLRDEQYF
-	-	14	TRBV5-5	TRBJ1-1	TGTGCCAGCAGCATCCGGGGAACGAACACTGAAGCTTTCTTT	CASSIRGTNTEAFF
-	-	14	TRBV6-6	TRBJ2-3	TGTGCCAGCAGGAGGGTTCCCGACACAGATACGCAGTATTTT	CASRRVPDTDTQYF
TRBD2	-	16	TRBV5-1	TRBJ2-7	TGCGCCAGCAGCTTGGCAGGGACTAGAGTTTGGGACGAGCAGTACTTC	CASSLAGTRVWDEQYF
-	-	15	TRBV6-5	TRBJ2-3	TGTGCCAGCAGTTACTCGCGGGGCGGTCTAGATACGCAGTATTTT	CASSYSRGGLDTQYF
TRBD2	-	20	TRBV3-1/TRBV3-2	TRBJ2-1	TGTGCCAGCAGCCAAGTCCCCGGGACTAGCAGCTTCAAGCCCTACAATGAGCAGTTCTTC	CASSQVPGTSSFKPYNEQFF
TRBD1	once	15	TRBV9	TRBJ2-1	TGTGCCAGCAGCGTAGCGGGACAGGGGTACAATGAGCAGTTCTTC	CASSVAGQGYNEQFF
-	-	15	TRBV28	TRBJ1-6	TGTGCCAGCAGTTCCTTCCCCGGTGGAGATTCACCCCTCCACTTT	CASSSFPGGDSPLHF
-	-	15	TRBV9	TRBJ1-5	TGTGCCAGCAGCCGGGAGGGTACGGGCAATCAGCCCCAGCATTTT	CASSREGTGNQPQHF
-	few	13	TRBV7-8	TRBJ1-2	TGTGCCAGCAGCCCCTTTGTGAACTATGGCTACACCTTC	CASSPFVNYGYTF
TRBD2	-	12	TRBV19	TRBJ2-3	TGTGCCGTGGGGGAGGGAACAGATACGCAGTATTTT	CAVGEGTDTQYF
-	-	10	TRBV30	TRBJ2-7	TGTGCTCTTGACAGGAGCGAGCAGTACTTC	CALDRSEQYF
-	once	15	TRBV10-3	TRBJ1-6	TGTGCCATCGGAGGGGCAGCGGGGGGAAATTCACCCCTCCACTTT	CAIGGAAGGNSPLHF
TRBD2	-	16	TRBV9	TRBJ2-5	TGTGCCAGCAGCGTCAGAATAGCGGGCGGCAGGGAGACCCAGTACTTC	CASSVRIAGGRETQYF
-	-	14	TRBV28	TRBJ2-6	TGTGCCAGCAGTTCAACTGCTGGGGCCAACGTCCTGACTTTC	CASSSTAGANVLTF
-	-	13	TRBV30	TRBJ2-7	TGTGCCTGGGCGACCGGACAGCGCTACGAGCAGTACTTC	CAWATGQRYEQYF
TRBD1	-	13	TRBV2	TRBJ2-7	TGTGCCAGCAGCGCACAGGGGCGGTACGAGCAGTACTTC	CASSAQGRYEQYF
TRBD1	-	17	TRBV4-1	TRBJ1-2	TGCGCCAGCAGCCGCTCACAGGGGGCCGATTCCACTTATGGCTACACCTTC	CASSRSQGADSTYGYTF
TRBD2	-	15	TRBV10-3	TRBJ2-5	TGTGCCATCAGCCAACTAGCGGGGGGCCAGGAGACCCAGTACTTC	CAISQLAGGQETQYF
TRBD1	-	12	TRBV6-5	TRBJ2-7	TGTGCCAGCAGTACAGGGGGGTACGAGCAGTACTTC	CASSTGGYEQYF
-	-	13	TRBV15	TRBJ1-2	TGTGCCACCAGCATTCGGGTAGGGGATGGCTACACCTTC	CATSIRVGDGYTF
-	-	12	TRBV5-1	TRBJ1-2	TGCGCCAGCAGCTTCCAAGGGGATGGCTACACCTTC	CASSFQGDGYTF
-	-	20	TRBV14	TRBJ2-3	TGTGCCAGCAGCCAAGATCGGGGAGGACAAGTTAGTTTAGGCACAGATACGCAGTATTTT	CASSQDRGGQVSLGTDTQYF
-	-	17	TRBV19	TRBJ2-7	TGTGCCAGTAGTATAGCTTCCTCGGACACCCGAACCTACGAGCAGTACTTC	CASSIASSDTRTYEQYF